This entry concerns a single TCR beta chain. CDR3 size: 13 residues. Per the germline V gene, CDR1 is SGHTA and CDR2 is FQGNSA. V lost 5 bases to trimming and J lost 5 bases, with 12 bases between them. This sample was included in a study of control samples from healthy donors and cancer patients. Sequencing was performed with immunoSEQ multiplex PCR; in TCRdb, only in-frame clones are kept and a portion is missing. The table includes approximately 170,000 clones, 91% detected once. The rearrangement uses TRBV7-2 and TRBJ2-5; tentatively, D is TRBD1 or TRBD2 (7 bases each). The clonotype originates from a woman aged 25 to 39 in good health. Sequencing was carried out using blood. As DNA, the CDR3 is TGTGCCAGCAGCCAGGGGGGGCGGGAGACCCAGTACTTC. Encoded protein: CASSQGGRETQYF.